This TCR beta chain was profiled in a study of OX40 agonist ivuxolimab in advanced cancers. On this clone: Its antigen is currently unknown.

The study's findings and limits: Also showing low normalized T-cell clonal expansion were some of the nonresponders.

The data were produced by immunoSEQ multiplex PCR, yet TCRdb's version contains in-frame clones alone and is incomplete. Seen here are tens of thousands of clones, approximately 85% observed once, and the top ten hold approximately 2.2%. The CDR3 totals 13 residues. Germline V lookup: CDR1 MNHNY, CDR2 SVGAGI (reference sequence). The J segment lost 3 bases and the V segment lost 10 bases, leaving 8 bases of the junction unmatched. The receptor was isolated from an adult with an advanced solid tumor such as melanoma, head and neck, liver or kidney cancer. The sample was CD4+ or CD8+ T cells sorted from blood, taken in a trial of the OX40 agonist ivuxolimab. The J gene is TRBJ2-5, the V gene TRBV6-6, with 7 bases identical to TRBD2. The CDR3 coding sequence is TGTGCCACCTCGGGGCTAGCGGAAGAGACCCAGTACTTC. Its translation: CATSGLAEETQYF.